A selection of T cell receptor beta chains follows, all from one sample in a study of control samples from healthy donors and cancer patients. TCRdb keeps only in-frame clones here, not all; method: immunoSEQ multiplex PCR. The sample carries under 65,000 clones, approximately 90% recorded once. Sequencing was performed on PBMCs. These receptors all come from a woman aged 45-60 years with colorectal cancer. The CDR3 runs from the conserved cysteine through the conserved F or W. D genes are given only for firm matches. Where a row states a size, it is once, few, many or the class of an expanded clone; other rows omit it.

d_gene: .; v_gene: TRBV20-1; abundance: .; j_gene: TRBJ1-1; CDR3aa: CSASKWGGVSEAFF; CDR3nt: TGCAGTGCTAGTAAATGGGGGGGGGTCTCTGAAGCTTTCTTT
d_gene: .; v_gene: TRBV6-6; abundance: .; j_gene: TRBJ1-2; CDR3aa: CASRPQWGGGYTF; CDR3nt: TGTGCCAGCAGACCCCAATGGGGTGGCGGCTACACCTTC
d_gene: .; v_gene: TRBV28; abundance: .; j_gene: TRBJ2-7; CDR3aa: CASSFVLDTLSYEQYF; CDR3nt: TGTGCCAGCAGTTTTGTTTTAGACACTCTCTCCTACGAGCAGTACTTC
d_gene: .; v_gene: TRBV7-2; abundance: once; j_gene: TRBJ1-2; CDR3aa: CASSESTANYGYTF; CDR3nt: TGTGCCAGCAGCGAATCGACAGCAAACTATGGCTACACCTTC
d_gene: TRBD2; v_gene: TRBV9; abundance: .; j_gene: TRBJ2-1; CDR3aa: CASSVGAGGARNEQFF; CDR3nt: TGTGCCAGCAGCGTAGGGGCGGGAGGGGCCCGGAATGAGCAGTTCTTC
d_gene: .; v_gene: TRBV6-6; abundance: .; j_gene: TRBJ2-2; CDR3aa: CASTGVGELFF; CDR3nt: TGTGCCAGCACCGGGGTAGGGGAGCTGTTTTTT
d_gene: .; v_gene: TRBV5-6; abundance: .; j_gene: TRBJ2-7; CDR3aa: CASSFRREAGSSYEQYF; CDR3nt: TGTGCCAGCAGCTTTAGAAGAGAGGCCGGGAGCTCCTACGAGCAGTACTTC
d_gene: TRBD2; v_gene: TRBV5-1; abundance: .; j_gene: TRBJ2-7; CDR3aa: CASSPSGAGPYEQYF; CDR3nt: TGCGCCAGCAGCCCTAGCGGGGCAGGACCCTACGAGCAGTACTTC
d_gene: TRBD2; v_gene: TRBV6-2/TRBV6-3; abundance: .; j_gene: TRBJ2-1; CDR3aa: CASSYERGGREQFF; CDR3nt: TGTGCCAGCAGTTACGAGCGGGGGGGCAGGGAGCAGTTCTTC
d_gene: .; v_gene: TRBV9; abundance: .; j_gene: TRBJ2-3; CDR3aa: CASSEGGFTDTQYF; CDR3nt: TGTGCCAGCAGCGAAGGCGGATTCACAGATACGCAGTATTTT
d_gene: TRBD1; v_gene: TRBV5-1; abundance: .; j_gene: TRBJ2-7; CDR3aa: CASSWGQGYFYEQYF; CDR3nt: TGCGCCAGCAGCTGGGGACAGGGTTATTTCTACGAGCAGTACTTC
d_gene: .; v_gene: TRBV5-1; abundance: .; j_gene: TRBJ2-4; CDR3aa: CASSLDRVAKNIQYF; CDR3nt: TGCGCCAGCAGCTTGGACAGGGTAGCCAAAAACATTCAGTACTTC
d_gene: .; v_gene: TRBV5-1; abundance: .; j_gene: TRBJ1-4; CDR3aa: CASSLEAYEGKLFF; CDR3nt: TGCGCCAGCAGCTTGGAAGCATATGAGGGAAAACTGTTTTTT
d_gene: .; v_gene: TRBV2; abundance: .; j_gene: TRBJ2-2; CDR3aa: CASSGTWSGELFF; CDR3nt: TGTGCCAGCAGTGGTACGTGGTCCGGGGAGCTGTTTTTT
d_gene: .; v_gene: TRBV2; abundance: .; j_gene: TRBJ2-5; CDR3aa: CASSELEAETQYF; CDR3nt: TGTGCCAGCAGTGAATTGGAGGCAGAGACCCAGTACTTC
d_gene: .; v_gene: TRBV9; abundance: .; j_gene: TRBJ2-3; CDR3aa: CASSVAHGENPRIATDTQYF; CDR3nt: TGTGCCAGCAGCGTAGCCCACGGGGAGAACCCCCGCATAGCCACAGATACGCAGTATTTT
d_gene: TRBD2; v_gene: TRBV6-2/TRBV6-3; abundance: .; j_gene: TRBJ2-1; CDR3aa: CASSLAGGPYNEQFF; CDR3nt: TGTGCCAGCAGTTTAGCGGGGGGGCCCTACAATGAGCAGTTCTTC
d_gene: TRBD2; v_gene: TRBV27; abundance: .; j_gene: TRBJ2-1; CDR3aa: CASSPRLAGGPHEQFF; CDR3nt: TGTGCCAGCAGTCCCCGACTAGCGGGAGGGCCGCATGAGCAGTTCTTC